The 12 T cell receptor beta chains reported below all come from one sample, sequenced in a study of cytomegalovirus exposure and HLA in healthy donors. Researchers ran the PCR with 60 Vbeta and 13 Jbeta primers. The protocol was immunoSEQ multiplex PCR, while the TCRdb copy is restricted to in-frame clones and leaves out a portion. Of some 220,000 clones listed, just under 80% are singletons. Sequencing was performed on PBMCs. The receptors originated from a boy between 5 and 17 years old in good health and CMV-seronegative.

The rearrangement uses TRBV25-1 and TRBJ1-2; TRBD1 might be the D (6 bases). The germline V gene has CDR1 MGHDK and CDR2 SYGVNS. The CDR3 has 16 residues. V was trimmed by 1 base and J by 8 bases, leaving 20 bases between them. The CDR3 DNA sequence: TGTGCCAGCAGTGAATTGTCAGGGGTCGATGGAGAAGGCTACACCTTC. Its protein product is CASSELSGVDGEGYTF.

V usage is TRBV9 and J usage is TRBJ1-4; TRBD1 agrees at 10 bases. V trimming: 3 bases; J trimming: 8 bases; junction bases outside the gene matches: 13. Germline lookup yields CDR1 SGDLS and CDR2 YYNGEE. The CDR3 spans 17 residues. This chain's CDR3 is CASSAGQGPYSGEKLFF. DNA for the CDR3: TGTGCCAGCAGCGCGGGACAGGGGCCCTACTCCGGGGAAAAACTGTTTTTT.

V gene TRBV12-5 combines with J gene TRBJ2-2; D remains unclear. The CDR3 runs to 15 residues. V shed 1 base and J shed 1 base, with 7 bases lying between them. Germline CDR1 is LGHNT and CDR2 is FRNRAP. The CDR3 nucleotides read TGTGCTAGTGGTTTGGGGTCAGGGAACACCGGGGAGCTGTTTTTT. Translation: CASGLGSGNTGELFF.

This clone was seen just once. V is TRBV9 and J is TRBJ2-3; 11 nucleotides agree with TRBD2. V shed 0 bases, J shed 0 bases, and the junction held 9 bases outside the gene matches. Germline V gene data show CDR1 as SGDLS and CDR2 as YYNGEE. The CDR3 totals 19 residues. CDR3 loop: CASSVGVAGGEASTDTQYF. CDR3 coding DNA: TGTGCCAGCAGCGTAGGGGTAGCGGGAGGGGAAGCGAGCACAGATACGCAGTATTTT.

The V gene is TRBV27, the J gene TRBJ2-1; 7 positions match TRBD1. The trim removed 6 bases at V and 9 bases at J, leaving 20 bases unmatched. The CDR3 extends over 17 amino acids. Germline assignment: CDR1 MNHEY and CDR2 SMNVEV (reference sequence). The CDR3 DNA sequence: TGTGCCAGCAGCCCCGACTTCGACAGGGTTGGCGAGACTGAGCAGTTCTTC. As protein: CASSPDFDRVGETEQFF.

The chain couples TRBV7-2 to TRBJ1-4; 8 bases match TRBD1. V shed 3 bases and J 3 bases; nucleotides not matched to a gene: 12. This CDR3 comprises 18 residues. CDR1 SGHTA and CDR2 FQGNSA come from the germline V gene. The CDR3 protein is CASSFPRLWGQANEKLFF. CDR3 DNA sequence: TGTGCCAGCAGCTTCCCCAGACTCTGGGGACAGGCTAATGAAAAACTGTTTTTT.

This chain uses TRBV5-4 with TRBJ2-1; TRBD1 is a possible D gene (5 bases). V was shortened by 0 bases and J by 7 bases, with 11 bases between the two germline ends. The germline V gene encodes CDR1 SGHNT and CDR2 YYREEE (reference sequence). This CDR3 is built from 14 residues. CDR3 residues: CASSLAGNGNEQFF. DNA of the CDR3: TGTGCCAGCAGCTTGGCAGGGAATGGGAATGAGCAGTTCTTC.

This chain's CDR3 is CASSPGQVSREAFF. In DNA form, the CDR3 reads TGCGCCAGCAGCCCAGGACAGGTGTCACGGGAAGCTTTCTTT. J is TRBJ1-1 and V is TRBV5-1, with 7 nucleotides matching TRBD1. Trimming took 4 bases from V and 8 from J; bases not matched to a gene: 11. Germline CDR1 and CDR2: SGHRS and YFSETQ. The CDR3 has 14 residues.

The chain has TRBV5-6 and TRBJ1-6; D not certain. The CDR3 is 14 amino acids. The germline CDR1 and CDR2 sequences are SGHDT and YYEEEE. Trimming took off 0 bases at V and 10 bases at J, with 11 bases between the two ends. The CDR3 loop reads CASSLAFGESPLHF. The DNA of the CDR3 is TGTGCCAGCAGCTTGGCCTTTGGAGAATCACCCCTCCACTTT.

The CDR3 nucleotides are TGTGCCAGCAGCCCCACTCGGGGGGCCACGGGAGAGACCCAGTACTTC. This encodes CASSPTRGATGETQYF. The rearrangement joins TRBV11-3 to TRBJ2-5; D possibly corresponds to TRBD2 (7 bases). The V end lost 5 bases, the J end lost 4 bases, and 20 bases lay between the germline ends. Germline CDR1 and CDR2: SGHNT and YENEEA. CDR3 length equals 16 residues.

The chain is built from TRBV14 and TRBJ2-6; the D gene is possibly TRBD2 (6 bases). The CDR3 runs 16 residues. V was cut by 1 base and J by 2 bases, with 9 bases left in between. Germline lookup yields CDR1 SGHDN and CDR2 FVKESK. The CDR3 coding sequence is TGTGCCAGCAGCCAAGGTGGAGGGCCTGGGGCCAACGTCCTGACTTTC. It is translated as CASSQGGGPGANVLTF.

The rearrangement uses TRBV19 and TRBJ1-3; perhaps TRBD1 as D (5 bases). Germline CDR1 is LNHDA and CDR2 is SQIVND (reference sequence). Trimming pared 3 bases from V and 0 bases from J, leaving 9 bases between. The CDR3 totals 15 residues. This chain's CDR3 is CASSIDSNSGNTIYF. For the CDR3, the DNA is TGTGCCAGTAGTATCGACAGTAACTCTGGAAACACCATATATTTT.